The next 27 T cell receptor beta chains were all read from a single sample in a study of blood T cells in healthy people across ages. Together with a sample-barcoded 5' primer, a J-beta primer mix was included in a second PCR lasting about 6 to 11 cycles. Each CDR3 protein gets one entry after TCRdb re-called the 5' RACE reads with MiXCR. The sample yields about 830,000 distinct CDR3 sequences, about 62% seen once. The sequenced sample was blood. The receptors shown here come from a man aged 25 to 40 in good health.

The chain joins TRBV7-3 to TRBJ2-5, with D perhaps TRBD1 (6 bases). V dropped 4 bases and J dropped 5 bases, with 11 bases sitting between them. CDR1 is SGHTA, CDR2 FQGTGA, per germline. The CDR3 totals 13 residues. The CDR3 DNA reads TGTGCCAGCAGCTCACACAGGGCGGAGACCCAGTACTTC. This translates into CASSSHRAETQYF.

The chain links TRBV7-2 to TRBJ2-7; perhaps TRBD2 as D (5 bases). Per germline, CDR1 SGHTA and CDR2 FQGNSA. Trimming cost V 5 bases and J 2 bases, with 10 bases left between them. The length of the CDR3 is 13 residues. CDR3 in amino acids: CASSPPSPYEQYF. The CDR3, as DNA: TGTGCCAGCAGCCCCCCTAGCCCCTACGAGCAGTACTTC. The whole variable domain, filled in from reference TRBV7-2 and TRBJ2-7, reads GAGVSQSPSNKVTEKGKDVELRCDPISGHTALYWYRQSLGQGLEFLIYFQGNSAPDKSGLPSDRFSAERTGGSVSTLTIQRTQQEDSAVYLCASSPPSPYEQYFGPGTRLTVT.

This clonotype has just a few counts. The chain combines TRBV9 with TRBJ2-6; possibly TRBD1 for D (6 bases). CDR3 size: 14 residues. V was trimmed by 2 bases and J by 4 bases, leaving 7 bases between them. The germline CDR1 and CDR2 sequences are SGDLS and YYNGEE. The CDR3 loop reads CASSVGTGANVLTF. CDR3 coding DNA: TGTGCCAGCAGCGTCGGGACAGGGGCCAACGTCCTGACTTTC.

On this clonotype: One end of the junction is discordant with germline, which a read error may explain. V usage is TRBV3-1 and J usage is TRBJ2-3, with 12 bases that match TRBD1. CDR3 size: 17 residues. Germline lookup yields CDR1 LGHDT and CDR2 YNNKEL (reference sequence). As DNA, the CDR3 is TGTGCCAACAGCCAAGGGACAGGGGGCTCTCGCACAGATACGCAGTATTTT. Translated: CANSQGTGGSRTDTQYF.

The chain is built from TRBV5-5 and TRBJ2-4; D remains unclear. Germline V gives CDR1 SGHKS, CDR2 YYEKEE (reference sequence). The CDR3 loop spans 15 amino acids. V lost 0 bases to trimming and J lost 7 bases, with 14 bases between them. As DNA, the CDR3 is TGTGCCAGCAGCTTGGGCAGGAAAGGGCGGAACATTCAGTACTTC. Translating gives CASSLGRKGRNIQYF.

The V gene is TRBV7-2, the J gene TRBJ2-2; 9 bases agree with TRBD1. The CDR3 has 15 amino acids. V was clipped by 5 bases and J by 4 bases; unmatched bases: 5. Germline V lookup: CDR1 SGHTA, CDR2 FQGNSA. The CDR3 is CASSLRTGATGELFF. Written as DNA, the CDR3 is TGTGCCAGCAGCCTAAGGACAGGGGCCACCGGGGAGCTGTTTTTT. Full variable domain (remainder filled in from reference TRBV7-2 and TRBJ2-2): GAGVSQSPSNKVTEKGKDVELRCDPISGHTALYWYRQSLGQGLEFLIYFQGNSAPDKSGLPSDRFSAERTGGSVSTLTIQRTQQEDSAVYLCASSLRTGATGELFFGEGSRLTVL.

This chain connects TRBV10-3 to TRBJ2-7; D is undetermined. This CDR3 has 12 amino acids. V was pared by 8 bases and J by 0 bases, with 8 bases between. Germline CDR1 reads ENHRY; CDR2 reads SYGVKD. The CDR3 sequence: CAILEDSYEQYF. CDR3 sequence (DNA): TGTGCCATCTTAGAGGACTCCTACGAGCAGTACTTC.

The J gene is TRBJ1-2, the V gene TRBV9; possibly TRBD1 for D (5 bases). V was cut by 6 bases and J by 6 bases, with 15 bases left in between. Germline lookup yields CDR1 SGDLS and CDR2 YYNGEE. The CDR3 is made up of 13 amino acids. In nucleotides, the CDR3 is TGTGCCAGCATGCTCAATCCGGGGGATGGCTACACCTTC. This gives the protein CASMLNPGDGYTF.

There are a few counts of this clonotype. The chain recombines TRBV7-2 with TRBJ2-5, with 8 bases lining up with TRBD1. Gene TRBJ2-7 matches the end of the DNA better, so the J call may be wrong. The CDR3 is made up of 15 amino acids. Germline CDR1 reads SGHTA; CDR2 reads FQGNSA. For the CDR3, the DNA is TGTGCCAGCAGCTTAGGGACAGGGTTAGGCTACGAGCAGTACTTC. Protein sequence: CASSLGTGLGYEQYF.

V is TRBV14 and J is TRBJ2-5; weak D call: TRBD2 (6 bases). The CDR3 contains 14 residues. Germline V gene sequence: CDR1 SGHDN, CDR2 FVKESK. Trimming pared 4 bases from V and 11 bases from J, leaving 20 bases between. CDR3 loop: CASSLRPKIREQYF. In nucleotides, the CDR3 is TGTGCCAGCAGCCTTCGGCCGAAAATACGGGAGCAGTACTTC.

This chain connects TRBV7-2 to TRBJ2-3; D is unresolved. Germline CDR1 SGHTA, CDR2 FQGNSA. CDR3 length: 16 residues. V lost 4 bases, J lost 0 bases, and 14 bases lay in between. The CDR3 nucleotides read TGTGCCAGCAGCTCGCCCCAAACACCAAGCACAGATACGCAGTATTTT. Amino acid sequence: CASSSPQTPSTDTQYF.

This clonotype was counted between two and nine times. V gene TRBV7-3 combines with J gene TRBJ2-4; unclear D gene. This CDR3 comprises 14 residues. V was pared by 3 bases and J by 6 bases, with 12 bases between. Germline CDR1 and CDR2: SGHTA and FQGTGA. CDR3 DNA sequence: TGTGCCAGCAGCTTTGGTGGGCCTGGAAACATTCAGTACTTC. Its protein is CASSFGGPGNIQYF.

V usage is TRBV6-4 and J usage is TRBJ2-1; D not certain. The CDR3 is 12 residues long. Trimming left V 5 bases short and J 4 bases short, with 6 bases between. CDR1 is MRHNA and CDR2 is SNTAGT in the germline V gene. The CDR3 nucleotides read TGTGCCAGCAGTAAGGAATACAATGAGCAGTTCTTC. This gives the protein CASSKEYNEQFF.

The rearrangement uses TRBV5-1 and TRBJ2-7; TRBD2 matches 7 bases. Germline CDR1 and CDR2: SGHRS and YFSETQ. The CDR3 spans 16 residues. Germline trimming cut 0 bases from V and 2 bases from J; bases unmatched to any gene: 8. In DNA form, the CDR3 reads TGCGCCAGCAGCTTGGGCCATAGCGGGTTAGCCTACGAGCAGTACTTC. Amino acid sequence: CASSLGHSGLAYEQYF.

This clonotype was seen more than once but under ten times. The chain is built from TRBV9 and TRBJ2-4; D might be TRBD2 (5 bases). Germline V CDR1 and CDR2: SGDLS, YYNGEE. This CDR3 region has 18 residues. V was trimmed by 4 bases and J by 0 bases, leaving 20 bases between them. In DNA form, the CDR3 reads TGTGCCAGCAGCCCCAGTTACCCGGGGAGTTTAGCCAAAAACATTCAGTACTTC. It yields the protein CASSPSYPGSLAKNIQYF.

As for this clonotype: Germline and junction disagree at one end, which may indicate a read error. This chain joins TRBV6-2 or TRBV6-3 and TRBJ2-4, with D perhaps TRBD2 (6 bases). This CDR3 region has 14 residues. The germline V gene has CDR1 MNHEY and CDR2 SVGEGT. CDR3 nucleotide sequence: TGTGCCACCAGTCTATATGAGGGAGGAAACATTCAGTACTTC. It is translated as CATSLYEGGNIQYF.

The CDR3 sequence is CASRQGAGYGYTF. For the CDR3, the DNA is TGTGCCAGCAGGCAGGGGGCAGGCTATGGCTACACCTTC. V usage is TRBV6-5 and J usage is TRBJ1-2; 8 bases are a match to TRBD1. Trimming removed 6 bases from V and 4 bases from J; junction bases left unmatched: 4. From germline, CDR1 is MNHEY and CDR2 SVGAGI. This CDR3 comprises 13 residues.

The chain carries TRBV28 and TRBJ2-1, with 12 bases that match TRBD2. CDR3 size: 13 residues. Germline V CDR1 and CDR2: MDHEN, SYDVKM. J gave up 5 bases and V 11 bases, and 4 bases lay outside the gene matches. The CDR3 DNA follows: TGTGCCGGAAGACTAGCGGGGGACAATGAGCAGTTCTTC. Translation gives CAGRLAGDNEQFF.

The V call is TRBV4-2, the J call TRBJ2-5; D gene ambiguous. V was clipped by 0 bases and J by 5 bases, with 10 bases between them. The CDR3 is made up of 14 amino acids. The germline V gene has CDR1 LGHNA and CDR2 YNFKEQ. The chain's CDR3 is CASSQEWAVETQYF. DNA for the CDR3: TGTGCCAGCAGCCAAGAGTGGGCCGTTGAGACCCAGTACTTC.

The table lists this clonotype with a few counts. The V gene is TRBV4-3, the J gene TRBJ2-7, with D possibly being TRBD1 or TRBD2 (6 bases each). This CDR3 is 14 amino acids long. V dropped 5 bases and J dropped 7 bases, with 18 bases sitting between them. Germline V gene sequence: CDR1 LGHNA, CDR2 YSLEER. The DNA for the CDR3 is TGCGCCAGCAGCTCTCACGCACCGGGGGCGGAGCAGTACTTC. It is translated as CASSSHAPGAEQYF.

The rearrangement uses TRBV10-2 and TRBJ2-5; unclear D gene. The J call is in doubt because the DNA end fits TRBJ2-7 better. The V gene's germline CDR1 is WSHSY and CDR2 SAAADI. The CDR3 has 13 residues. Written as DNA, the CDR3 is TGCGCCAGCATAGGAAGGATGAACTACGAGCAGTACTTC. This encodes CASIGRMNYEQYF.

The chain couples TRBV6-2 or TRBV6-3 to TRBJ2-7; D possibly matches TRBD1 or TRBD2 (5 bases each). Between the trimmed V and J ends, which lost 7 bases and 1 base, there was a span of 17 bases. The CDR3 is 15 amino acids. Germline V CDR1 and CDR2: MNHEY, SVGEGT. The CDR3 nucleotides are TGTGCCAGCAACCCACTACAGGAGGTATCCTACGAGCAGTACTTC. Amino acid sequence: CASNPLQEVSYEQYF.

The chain uses TRBV7-2 and TRBJ2-7, with 7 bases aligning to TRBD2. This CDR3 spans 16 amino acids. With V trimmed by 3 bases and J by 1 base, 9 bases remained unmatched. Germline V gene sequence: CDR1 SGHTA, CDR2 FQGNSA. CDR3 loop: CASSLWGGSVSYEQYF. DNA for the CDR3: TGTGCCAGCAGCTTGTGGGGGGGGAGTGTTTCCTACGAGCAGTACTTC.

V is TRBV7-2 and J is TRBJ2-6; no definite D call. CDR3 length equals 15 residues. Trimming stripped 2 bases from V and 2 bases from J, with 7 bases between. Germline V lookup: CDR1 SGHTA, CDR2 FQGNSA. This chain's CDR3 is CASSLWSPGANVLTF. The CDR3 DNA is TGTGCCAGCAGCTTATGGAGCCCTGGGGCCAACGTCCTGACTTTC.

This sequence joins TRBV7-2 and TRBJ1-5, with a tentative D call TRBD1 (6 bases). The CDR3 length is 17 residues. The germline V and J ends were trimmed by 5 bases and 0 bases, with 17 bases remaining between them. CDR1 SGHTA and CDR2 FQGNSA come from the germline V gene. The DNA of the CDR3 is TGTGCCAGCAGCCCCCGGGGGGGGCCGGTTAGCAATCAGCCCCAGCATTTT. Encoded protein: CASSPRGGPVSNQPQHF. The whole variable domain, filled in from reference TRBV7-2 and TRBJ1-5, reads GAGVSQSPSNKVTEKGKDVELRCDPISGHTALYWYRQSLGQGLEFLIYFQGNSAPDKSGLPSDRFSAERTGGSVSTLTIQRTQQEDSAVYLCASSPRGGPVSNQPQHFGDGTRLSIL.

This chain uses TRBV7-6 with TRBJ1-1, with D maybe TRBD1 (5 bases). CDR3 length: 15 residues. CDR1 and CDR2 from the germline V gene are SGHVS and FNYEAQ. The germline V and J ends were trimmed by 5 bases and 7 bases, with 20 bases remaining between them. CDR3 loop: CASSAGGSGAGEAFF. The DNA of the CDR3 is TGTGCCAGCAGCGCTGGGGGTTCTGGGGCAGGTGAAGCTTTCTTT.

CDR3: CASSLRRRAGYTF. The CDR3 region has the DNA TGTGCCAGCAGCTTACGTCGCAGGGCGGGCTACACCTTC. The V call is TRBV7-3, the J call TRBJ1-2; a possible D gene is TRBD1 (5 bases). Germline assignment: CDR1 SGHTA and CDR2 FQGTGA. V was pared by 2 bases and J by 8 bases, with 12 bases between. The CDR3 is made up of 13 amino acids.